The 16 T cell receptor beta chains below come from one sample, sequenced in a study of blood T cell repertoires in COVID-19. Profiling relied on immunoSEQ multiplex PCR, and the TCRdb table lists in-frame clones only, not all of them. The sample lists about 430,000 clones, around 91% seen once, with 1.1% in the top ten. The specimen was PBMCs or T cells enriched from blood (not recorded which). The source of these receptors is a man under 40 who had recovered from COVID-19.

The chain uses TRBV5-1 and TRBJ2-5, with D perhaps TRBD2 (5 bases). Trimming took 4 bases from V and 5 from J, leaving 15 bases between them. The CDR3 sequence is 14 residues long. CDR1 and CDR2 from the germline V gene are SGHRS and YFSETQ. DNA of the CDR3: TGCGCCAGCAGCCCAACTAGTGGGGAGGAGACCCAGTACTTC. Residues: CASSPTSGEETQYF.

Points on this clone: This CDR3 is also generated by other DNA sequences in the sample. V and J are TRBV28 and TRBJ2-3; D unresolved. Trimming took 2 bases from V and 2 from J, leaving 2 bases between them. Germline CDR1 is MDHEN and CDR2 is SYDVKM. The length of the CDR3 is 12 residues. Here the CDR3 reads CASSLLTDTQYF. CDR3 coding DNA: TGTGCCAGCAGTTTACTCACAGATACGCAGTATTTT.

The gene calls are TRBV7-9 and TRBJ1-5; possible D gene TRBD1, 6 bases. V dropped 5 bases and J dropped 4 bases, with 15 bases sitting between them. The CDR3 is 15 residues long. Germline values: CDR1 SEHNR, CDR2 FQNEAQ (reference sequence). This CDR3 reads CASSPSSTGNQPQHF. The CDR3 DNA follows: TGTGCCAGCAGCCCCTCCTCAACAGGGAATCAGCCCCAGCATTTT. Filled out from reference TRBV7-9 and TRBJ1-5, the complete variable domain reads DTGVSQNPRHKITKRGQNVTFRCDPISEHNRLYWYRQTLGQGPEFLTYFQNEAQLEKSRLLSDRFSAERPKGSFSTLEIQRTEQGDSAMYLCASSPSSTGNQPQHFGDGTRLSIL.

This clone was counted once. The chain recombines TRBV6-5 with TRBJ2-3; D gene unclear. Trimming stripped 4 bases from V and 4 bases from J, with 12 bases between. CDR1 MNHEY and CDR2 SVGAGI come from the germline V gene. CDR3 length: 14 amino acids. The CDR3 loop is CASSSRRSADTQYF. CDR3 coding DNA: TGTGCCAGCAGTTCCCGAAGGAGCGCAGATACGCAGTATTTT.

The V gene is TRBV30, the J gene TRBJ2-1, with TRBD2 identical over 9 bases. V gave up 3 bases and J gave up 8 bases; unmatched junction bases: 11. Germline V gives CDR1 GTSNPN, CDR2 SVGIG (reference sequence). The CDR3 extends over 15 amino acids. CDR3 protein: CAWSPKGLANDEQFF. The CDR3 DNA sequence: TGTGCCTGGAGCCCAAAGGGACTAGCTAACGATGAGCAGTTCTTC. The whole variable domain, remainder taken from reference TRBV30 and TRBJ2-1, is SQTIHQWPATLVQPVGSPLSLECTVEGTSNPNLYWYRQAAGRGLQLLFYSVGIGQISSEVPQNLSASRPQDRQFILSSKKLLLSDSGFYLCAWSPKGLANDEQFFGPGTRLTVL.

This clone was seen only once. The chain carries TRBV7-9 and TRBJ2-7; 9 bases are a match to TRBD2. V trimming: 7 bases; J trimming: 4 bases; junction bases outside the gene matches: 5. The germline V gene has CDR1 SEHNR and CDR2 FQNEAQ (reference sequence). This CDR3 has 13 amino acids. The CDR3 DNA follows: TGTGCCAGCACCCTTAGCGGGAGTTACGAGCAGTACTTC. Its protein is CASTLSGSYEQYF.

The V gene is TRBV5-1, the J gene TRBJ1-1, with 7 bases lining up with TRBD1. Germline V gene lookup returns CDR1 SGHRS and CDR2 YFSETQ. V shed 5 bases and J 2 bases; nucleotides not matched to a gene: 9. This CDR3 contains 15 residues. This CDR3 is CASSHAGTANTEAFF. Here the CDR3 DNA reads TGCGCCAGCAGTCATGCTGGGACAGCTAACACTGAAGCTTTCTTT. Together with reference TRBV5-1 and TRBJ1-1, the CDR3 gives the full variable domain: KAGVTQTPRYLIKTRGQQVTLSCSPISGHRSVSWYQQTPGQGLQFLFEYFSETQRNKGNFPGRFSGRQFSNSRSEMNVSTLELGDSALYLCASSHAGTANTEAFFGQGTRLTVV.

The chain carries TRBV11-3 and TRBJ1-2, with 8 positions matching TRBD1. J was trimmed by 6 bases and V by 4 bases; bases with no gene match: 4. CDR1 and CDR2 (germline): SGHNT, YENEEA. This CDR3 region has 13 residues. In DNA form, the CDR3 reads TGTGCCAGCAGCTCCATGACAGGGGATGGCTACACCTTC. It is translated as CASSSMTGDGYTF.

This chain links TRBV9 with TRBJ2-3, with D unclear. Germline-derived CDR1 and CDR2 are SGDLS and YYNGEE. V gave up 0 bases and J gave up 4 bases, with 6 bases separating them. CDR3 length equals 13 residues. CDR3 sequence (DNA): TGTGCCAGCAGCGTAGCTCCGGCAGATACGCAGTATTTT. Protein sequence: CASSVAPADTQYF.

The rearrangement joins TRBV28 to TRBJ2-7; D ambiguous. CDR1 is MDHEN, CDR2 SYDVKM, per germline. The CDR3 length is 12 residues. The germline V and J ends were trimmed by 6 bases and 0 bases, with 6 bases remaining between them. The CDR3 protein is CASRQYSYEQYF. In nucleotides, the CDR3 is TGTGCCAGCAGACAGTACTCCTACGAGCAGTACTTC.

The chain is built from TRBV6-7 and TRBJ1-1; 8 positions agree with TRBD1. Being an ORF, TRBV6-7 has a function that is uncertain. After removal of 6 bases from V and 3 bases from J, the junction contained 9 bases not matched to a gene. The CDR3 sequence is 15 residues long. CDR3 region: CASSSGTGGYTEAFF. DNA for the CDR3: TGTGCCAGCAGCTCCGGGACAGGAGGTTACACTGAAGCTTTCTTT.

The chain joins TRBV4-1 to TRBJ2-7; TRBD2 matches 13 bases. This CDR3 is built from 18 residues. V lost 1 base, J lost 0 bases, and 6 bases stayed unmatched. The germline V gene has CDR1 MGHRA and CDR2 YSYEKL. Written as DNA, the CDR3 is TGCGCCAGCAGCCAAGGACTAGCGGGAGGTTTGAGCTCCTACGAGCAGTACTTC. Protein product: CASSQGLAGGLSSYEQYF.

V is TRBV28 and J is TRBJ1-2, with 9 positions matching TRBD1. V was clipped by 6 bases and J by 8 bases; unmatched bases: 7. This CDR3 region has 13 residues. The germline V gene encodes CDR1 MDHEN and CDR2 SYDVKM. CDR3 residues: CASSPGTGLGYTF. As DNA, the CDR3 is TGTGCCAGCAGCCCCGGGACAGGGTTGGGCTACACCTTC.

The chain carries TRBV28 and TRBJ2-7, with a possible D match to TRBD2 (6 bases). Germline CDR1 MDHEN, CDR2 SYDVKM. There are 14 residues in the CDR3. Trimming removed 5 bases from V and 3 bases from J, with 14 bases in between. The CDR3 region is CASSGGRIFYEQYF. CDR3 DNA sequence: TGTGCCAGCAGTGGGGGGAGAATCTTCTACGAGCAGTACTTC.

The chain couples TRBV27 to TRBJ2-7; D is possibly TRBD2 (5 bases). V was shortened by 6 bases and J by 0 bases, with 12 bases between the two germline ends. Germline V gene sequence: CDR1 MNHEY, CDR2 SMNVEV (reference sequence). The CDR3 loop spans 14 amino acids. The CDR3 reads CASRKSGTSYEQYF. CDR3 nucleotides: TGTGCCAGCAGGAAAAGCGGAACCTCCTACGAGCAGTACTTC.

The genes are TRBV29-1 and TRBJ2-7; 7 positions match TRBD1. This CDR3 contains 12 residues. V trimming: 7 bases; J trimming: 4 bases; junction bases outside the gene matches: 7. The germline gives CDR1 SQVTM, CDR2 ANQGSEA. This chain's CDR3 is CSGGQEWYEQYF. The CDR3 DNA is TGCAGCGGAGGACAGGAATGGTACGAGCAGTACTTC.